This TCR beta chain originates from a study of blood T cell repertoires in COVID-19. Looked up from germline, CDR1 is KGHDR and CDR2 is SFDVKD. CDR3 size: 16 residues. Trimming removed 4 bases from V and 7 bases from J; junction bases left unmatched: 11. Original methodology: Amplification with reference gene primers provided the estimates of nucleated cell counts. Clones were sequenced by immunoSEQ multiplex PCR, and TCRdb holds only the in-frame ones, with some missing. V, J and clone size are taken as reported in that table, and D and trimming were inferred from the DNA itself. Among around 74,000 clones listed, 85% to 90% were seen once. This clone has a single count.

The TCR was taken from a man between 45 and 60 years old with active COVID-19. The sequencing input was peripheral blood. This sequence joins TRBV24-1 and TRBJ1-4; 7 bases are a match to TRBD1. The CDR3 coding sequence is TGTGCCACCAGTGACCCGACGATGGGACAGCCTGAAAAACTGTTTTTT. Translated, it gives CATSDPTMGQPEKLFF.